This TCR beta chain stems from a study of OX40 agonist ivuxolimab in advanced cancers. Study findings and constraints: Expanded peripheral T cell antigen specificity was not determined.

With regard to this clone: Its antigen is not identified.

Clones were sequenced by immunoSEQ multiplex PCR, and TCRdb holds only the in-frame ones, with some missing. The table has more than 65,000 clones, approximately 81% seen once. Autoimmune disease history or systemic immunosuppression barred patients. CDR1 is SGHNT, CDR2 YYREEE, per germline (reference sequence). The CDR3 sequence is 15 residues long. The V end was cut by 4 bases, the J end by 0 bases, with 14 bases between. V usage is TRBV5-4 and J usage is TRBJ2-7, with a tentative D call TRBD2 (7 bases). The source of this sequence is an adult with an advanced solid tumor such as melanoma, head and neck, liver or kidney cancer. The sample was CD4+ or CD8+ T cells sorted from blood, taken in a trial of the OX40 agonist ivuxolimab. In DNA, the CDR3 is TGTGCCAGCAGCCCTGGGGGGGGCCGCTCCTACGAGCAGTACTTC. It specifies CASSPGGGRSYEQYF. Together with reference TRBV5-4 and TRBJ2-7, the CDR3 gives the full variable domain: ETGVTQSPTHLIKTRGQQVTLRCSSQSGHNTVSWYQQALGQGPQFIFQYYREEENGRGNFPPRFSGLQFPNYSSELNVNALELDDSALYLCASSPGGGRSYEQYFGPGTRLTVT.